The clone carrying this T cell receptor (beta chain) was detected a few times. Its antigen is unidentified. The data are from a study of T-cell reconstitution after alpha-beta-depleted transplantation in children. Study-wide results and limits: At around two months after transplant, the alpha-beta T cells were reportedly derived from several hundred expanded clones that came from non-depleted graft cells. T-cell counts and diversity at one year following transplant were attributed mainly to newly produced T cells.

Between the trimmed V and J ends, which lost 4 bases and 3 bases, there was a span of 3 bases. This CDR3 has 11 residues. Preparation of the TCRbeta library was carried out with unique molecular identifiers. Each CDR3 protein gets one entry after TCRdb re-called the PCR reads with MiXCR. This sample has around 450,000 distinct CDR3 sequences, with approximately 10% found just once. This sequence joins TRBV12-3 or TRBV12-4 and TRBJ1-1; D not certain. This sample comprised PBMCs, obtained before TCRalphabeta/CD19-depleted stem cell transplant. The sequence was obtained from a child aged 2 to 10 with inherited bone marrow failure, due to receive a stem cell transplant. In DNA form, the CDR3 reads TGTGCCAGCAGTTACCACACTGAAGCTTTCTTT. Protein: CASSYHTEAFF.